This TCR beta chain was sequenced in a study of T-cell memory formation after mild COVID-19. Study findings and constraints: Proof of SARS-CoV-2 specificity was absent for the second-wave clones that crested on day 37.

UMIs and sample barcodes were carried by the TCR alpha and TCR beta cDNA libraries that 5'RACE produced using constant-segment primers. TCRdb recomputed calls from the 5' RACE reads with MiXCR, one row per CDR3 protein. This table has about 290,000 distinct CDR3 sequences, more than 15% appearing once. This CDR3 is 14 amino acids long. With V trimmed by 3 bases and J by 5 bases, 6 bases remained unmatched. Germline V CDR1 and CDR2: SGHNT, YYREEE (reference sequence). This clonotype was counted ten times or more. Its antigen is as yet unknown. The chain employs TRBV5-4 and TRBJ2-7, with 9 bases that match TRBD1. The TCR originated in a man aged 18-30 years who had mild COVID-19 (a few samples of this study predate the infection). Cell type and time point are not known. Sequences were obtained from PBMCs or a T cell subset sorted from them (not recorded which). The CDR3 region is CASSSGQGYHEQYV. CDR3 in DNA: TGTGCCAGCAGCTCGGGACAGGGTTACCACGAGCAGTACGTC.